A selection of T cell receptor beta chains follows, all from one sample in a study of blood T cells in healthy people across ages. TCRdb processed the 5' RACE reads anew with MiXCR; each CDR3 protein has one entry. This table has roughly 800,000 distinct CDR3 sequences, 58% appearing once. Sequenced: blood. The source is a man aged 25-40 years in good health. Each CDR3 is given with its conserved first and last residue. Fields, in order: V gene, D gene, J gene, clone size, CDR3 DNA, CDR3 protein. A D gene is named only where the DNA matches it firmly. Rows give clone size only sometimes, using once, few, many, or a class for an expanded clone.

>TRBV7-2|TRBD2|TRBJ2-1|-
TGTGCCAGCAGCTTAGTCGCTGGCGGGGGAACCTACCGAAATGAGCAGTTCTTC
CASSLVAGGGTYRNEQFF
>TRBV29-1|TRBD1|TRBJ1-2|few
TGCAGCGTGACAGGGAACGTAGACAACTATGGCTACACCTTC
CSVTGNVDNYGYTF
>TRBV7-2|TRBD2|TRBJ2-1|-
TGTGCCAGCAGCTTAGGGGCTAGCGGGAGGGTTGAGCAGTTCTTC
CASSLGASGRVEQFF
>TRBV20-1|-|TRBJ2-5|once
TGCAGTGCTATCCCAGGGTTTCCGAAAGAGACCCAGTACTTC
CSAIPGFPKETQYF
>TRBV7-6|TRBD1|TRBJ2-5|-
TGTGCCAGCAGCGCTGACAGGGTAGGGGAGACCCAGTACTTC
CASSADRVGETQYF
>TRBV11-2|-|TRBJ2-7|few
TGTGCCAGCAGCTTAACGGGGGTTGAGCAGTACTTC
CASSLTGVEQYF
>TRBV28|-|TRBJ2-7|-
TGTGCCAGCAGTTCCCATTACTGGGCTGGGGACGAGCAGTACTTC
CASSSHYWAGDEQYF
>TRBV3-1|-|TRBJ2-1|-
TGTGCCAGCAGCCAAGATCGGAGGACAGTATACAATGAGCAGTTCTTC
CASSQDRRTVYNEQFF
>TRBV4-3|-|TRBJ2-7|-
TGCGCCAGCAGCCAAGATGCGGGTCGAGGGTACGAGCAGTACTTC
CASSQDAGRGYEQYF
>TRBV7-9|TRBD2|TRBJ2-1|-
TGTGCCAGCAGCCCGACTAGCGGCTACAATGAGCAGTTCTTC
CASSPTSGYNEQFF
>TRBV7-9|-|TRBJ2-7|few
TGTGCCAGCGCCAGGGAGACCTACGAGCAGTACTTC
CASARETYEQYF
>TRBV18|-|TRBJ2-5|-
TGTGCCAGCTCCCCGATTAGATCTGGGACCCAGTACTTC
CASSPIRSGTQYF
>TRBV7-2|TRBD2|TRBJ2-3|many
TGTGCCAGCAGCTGGGCGGGAGGGCCTGGCACAGATACGCAGTATTTT
CASSWAGGPGTDTQYF
>TRBV9|TRBD2|TRBJ2-3|-
TGTGCCAGCAGCGTAGGAGTAGCGGGGGGGAGCACAGATACGCAGTATTTT
CASSVGVAGGSTDTQYF
>TRBV7-9|-|TRBJ2-7|-
TGTGCCAGCAGCTTAGTCTACCGGGCAGGGGATCGGTACGAGCAGTACTTC
CASSLVYRAGDRYEQYF
>TRBV6-5|TRBD1|TRBJ1-1|few
TGTGCCAGCAGTCCTGACCGGGACAGGCTGAACACTGAAGCTTTCTTT
CASSPDRDRLNTEAFF
>TRBV6-5|-|TRBJ2-5|-
TGTGCCAGCAGTTACTCGGGGGCGTTGTACCAAGAGACCCAGTACTTC
CASSYSGALYQETQYF